The present T cell receptor beta chain was sequenced within a study of somatic mutations in cytotoxic T cells in rheumatoid arthritis. The germline V gene encodes CDR1 SGHRS and CDR2 YFSETQ. Trimming removed 0 bases at V and 4 bases at J, with 16 bases between. The CDR3 is 16 amino acids. Assay used: immunoSEQ multiplex PCR; TCRdb lists only in-frame clones, some missing. The sample yields about 4,200 clones, about 79% seen once. The chain joins TRBV5-1 to TRBJ1-2; no firm D call. The sequencing input was CD8+ T cells sorted from blood. The sequence was obtained from an adult with rheumatoid arthritis. CDR3 loop: CASSLATVLTGYGYTF. The DNA of the CDR3 is TGCGCCAGCAGCTTGGCCACGGTCCTGACTGGCTATGGCTACACCTTC.